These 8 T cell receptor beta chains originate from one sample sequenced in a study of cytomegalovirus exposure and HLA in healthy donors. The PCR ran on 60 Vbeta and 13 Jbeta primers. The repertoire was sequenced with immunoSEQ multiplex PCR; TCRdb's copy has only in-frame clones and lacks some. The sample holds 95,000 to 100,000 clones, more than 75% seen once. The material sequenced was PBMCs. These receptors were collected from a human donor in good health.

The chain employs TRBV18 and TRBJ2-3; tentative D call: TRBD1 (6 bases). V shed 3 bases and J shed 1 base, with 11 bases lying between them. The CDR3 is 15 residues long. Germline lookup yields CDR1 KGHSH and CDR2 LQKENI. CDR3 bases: TGTGCCAGCTCACCCAACAGGGCTCGCACAGATACGCAGTATTTT. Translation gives CASSPNRARTDTQYF.

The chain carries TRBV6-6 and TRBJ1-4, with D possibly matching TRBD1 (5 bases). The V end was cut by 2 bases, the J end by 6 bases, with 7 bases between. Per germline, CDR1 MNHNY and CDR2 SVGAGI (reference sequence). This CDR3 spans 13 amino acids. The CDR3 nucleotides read TGTGCCAGCAGTTACAGGGGTCATGAAAAACTGTTTTTT. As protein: CASSYRGHEKLFF.

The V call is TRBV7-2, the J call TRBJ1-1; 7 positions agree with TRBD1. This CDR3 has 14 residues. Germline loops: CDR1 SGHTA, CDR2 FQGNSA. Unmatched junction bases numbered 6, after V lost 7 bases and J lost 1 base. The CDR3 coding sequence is TGTGCCAGCACTCCGGGGACAGCGAACACTGAAGCTTTCTTT. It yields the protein CASTPGTANTEAFF.

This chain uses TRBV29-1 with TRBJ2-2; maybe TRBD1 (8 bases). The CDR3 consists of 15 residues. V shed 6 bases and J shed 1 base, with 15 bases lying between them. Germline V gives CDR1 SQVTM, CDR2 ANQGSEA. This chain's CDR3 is CSVGGGTGNTGELFF. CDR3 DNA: TGCAGCGTAGGGGGGGGGACAGGGAACACCGGGGAGCTGTTTTTT.

CDR3 sequence (DNA): TGTGCCAGCAGCATGAGCTACGAGCAGTACTTC. This sequence encodes CASSMSYEQYF. This chain links TRBV7-8 with TRBJ2-7; D is ambiguous. Trimming pared 5 bases from V and 3 bases from J, leaving 5 bases between. The length of the CDR3 is 11 residues. Germline loops: CDR1 SGHVS, CDR2 FQNEAQ.

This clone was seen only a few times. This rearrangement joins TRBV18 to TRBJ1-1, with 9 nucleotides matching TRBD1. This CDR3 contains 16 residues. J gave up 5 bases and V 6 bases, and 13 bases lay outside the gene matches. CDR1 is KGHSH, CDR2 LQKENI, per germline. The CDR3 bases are TGTGCCAGCTCCCGAAGCTTACAGGGGGCCGGAACTGAAGCTTTCTTT. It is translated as CASSRSLQGAGTEAFF.

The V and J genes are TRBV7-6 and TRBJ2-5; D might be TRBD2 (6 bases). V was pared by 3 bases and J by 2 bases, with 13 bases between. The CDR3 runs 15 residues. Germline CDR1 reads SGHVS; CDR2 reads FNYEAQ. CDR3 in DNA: TGTGCCAGCAGCTTCTGCGGCCGGGGGCAAGAGACCCAGTACTTC. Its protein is CASSFCGRGQETQYF.

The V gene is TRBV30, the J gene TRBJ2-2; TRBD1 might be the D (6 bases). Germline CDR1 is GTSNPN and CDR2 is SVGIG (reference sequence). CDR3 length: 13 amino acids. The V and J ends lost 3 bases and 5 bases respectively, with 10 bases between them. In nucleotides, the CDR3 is TGTGCCTGGAGGGAAGGGGGAACCGGGGAGCTGTTTTTT. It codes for CAWREGGTGELFF.